This T cell receptor beta chain appears in the sequencing data of a study of graft-versus-host responses after intestinal transplantation. Looking at the study overall: Every recipient had anti-thymocyte globulin induction and about three years of tacrolimus plus steroids. General study results and limits: GvH clones surfaced in recipient marrow, some emerging earlier in ileum or blood.

Germline-derived CDR1 and CDR2 are SEHNR and FQNEAQ (reference sequence). CDR3 length equals 16 residues. V gave up 3 bases and J gave up 0 bases, with 14 bases separating them. Repertoires were generated with immunoSEQ multiplex PCR, while TCRdb's copy carries only in-frame clones and drops some. This sample has over 60,000 clones, with 80% to 95% found just once. Regarding this clone: Its antigen is currently unknown.

The source of post-transplant bone marrow was the posterior iliac crest or another site. The rearrangement uses TRBV7-9 and TRBJ1-2; D is perhaps TRBD1 (5 bases). This receptor was obtained from a human patient who received an intestinal transplant, so some T cells may come from the graft donor. This material consisted of bone marrow, taken around 720 days after intestinal transplantation. The CDR3 loop reads CASSFPAGDSNYGYTF. As DNA, the CDR3 is TGTGCCAGCAGCTTCCCGGCGGGGGACTCTAACTATGGCTACACCTTC.